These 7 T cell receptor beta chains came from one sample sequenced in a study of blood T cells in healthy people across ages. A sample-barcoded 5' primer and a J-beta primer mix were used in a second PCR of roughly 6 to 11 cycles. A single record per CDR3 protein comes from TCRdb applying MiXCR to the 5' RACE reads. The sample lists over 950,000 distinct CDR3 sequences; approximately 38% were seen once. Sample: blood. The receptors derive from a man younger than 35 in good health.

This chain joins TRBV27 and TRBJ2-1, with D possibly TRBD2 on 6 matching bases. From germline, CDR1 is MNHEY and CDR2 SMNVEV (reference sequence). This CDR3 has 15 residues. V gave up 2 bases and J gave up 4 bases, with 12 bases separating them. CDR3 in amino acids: CASSLPDRGYNEQFF. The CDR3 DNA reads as TGTGCCAGCAGTTTACCCGATCGGGGGTACAATGAGCAGTTCTTC.

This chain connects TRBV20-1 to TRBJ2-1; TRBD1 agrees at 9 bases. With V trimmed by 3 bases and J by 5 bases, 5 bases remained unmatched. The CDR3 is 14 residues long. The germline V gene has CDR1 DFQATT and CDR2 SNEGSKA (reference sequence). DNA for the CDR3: TGCAGTGCTAGTGTCGGACAGGGGAACAATGAGCAGTTCTTC. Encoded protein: CSASVGQGNNEQFF.

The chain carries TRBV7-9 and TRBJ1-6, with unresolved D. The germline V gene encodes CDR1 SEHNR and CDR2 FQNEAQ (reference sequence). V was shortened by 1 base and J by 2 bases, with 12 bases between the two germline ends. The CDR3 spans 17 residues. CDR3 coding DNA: TGTGCCAGCAGCTTAGACCCCCTATACACCTATAATTCACCCCTCCACTTT. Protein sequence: CASSLDPLYTYNSPLHF.

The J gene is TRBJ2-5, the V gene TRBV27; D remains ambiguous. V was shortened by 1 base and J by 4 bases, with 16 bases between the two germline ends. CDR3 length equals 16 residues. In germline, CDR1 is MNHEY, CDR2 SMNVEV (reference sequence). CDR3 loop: CASSLLGSGFRETQYF. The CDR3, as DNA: TGTGCCAGCAGTTTATTGGGATCGGGCTTTCGAGAGACCCAGTACTTC.

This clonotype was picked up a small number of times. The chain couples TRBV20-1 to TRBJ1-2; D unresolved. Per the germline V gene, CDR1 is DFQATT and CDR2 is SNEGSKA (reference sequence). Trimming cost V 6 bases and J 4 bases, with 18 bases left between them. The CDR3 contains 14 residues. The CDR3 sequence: CSAARGALFYGYTF. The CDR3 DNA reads TGCAGTGCCGCACGGGGAGCCCTATTCTATGGCTACACCTTC.

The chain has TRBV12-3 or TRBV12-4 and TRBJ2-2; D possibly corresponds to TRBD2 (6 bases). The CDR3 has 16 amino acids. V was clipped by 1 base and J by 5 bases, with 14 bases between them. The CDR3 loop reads CASSLGGPGGTGELFF. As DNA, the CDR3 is TGTGCCAGCAGTTTAGGAGGTCCCGGAGGGACCGGGGAGCTGTTTTTT.

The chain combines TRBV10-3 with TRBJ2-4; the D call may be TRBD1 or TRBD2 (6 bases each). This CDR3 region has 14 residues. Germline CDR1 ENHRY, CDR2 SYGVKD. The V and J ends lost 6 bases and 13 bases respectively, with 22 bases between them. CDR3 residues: CAIREGEGDVAQYF. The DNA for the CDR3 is TGTGCCATCAGGGAGGGTGAGGGGGATGTGGCCCAGTACTTC.